The T cell receptor (beta chain) under discussion was sequenced for a study of blood T cell repertoires in COVID-19. About the research overall: The United States, Italy and Spain supplied acute and convalescent COVID-19 samples. PBMCs, B-cell-depleted T cells, or T cells were the source of the cDNA or gDNA that made up the material.

As originally analysed: For nucleated cells, counts were estimated from reference gene primer amplification. TCRdb's table, derived via immunoSEQ multiplex PCR, lists solely in-frame clones and lacks some. That table is the source of V, J and clone size, and D and trimming were worked out from the DNA. The table lists 140,000 or so clones, 70% to 90% of them singletons. This sequence originates from a human donor with acute or convalescent COVID-19. The donor label of this sample is uncertain. Sequencing used peripheral blood.

CDR3 sequence: CASSLPGAPDTQYF. The CDR3 DNA follows: TGTGCCAGCAGCTTACCGGGAGCCCCAGATACGCAGTATTTT. This chain links TRBV7-3 with TRBJ2-3; D is possibly TRBD2 (6 bases). The CDR3 has 14 amino acids. Germline V CDR1 and CDR2: SGHTA, FQGTGA. The ends were cut back, 2 bases at V and 4 bases at J, with 10 bases in the middle.